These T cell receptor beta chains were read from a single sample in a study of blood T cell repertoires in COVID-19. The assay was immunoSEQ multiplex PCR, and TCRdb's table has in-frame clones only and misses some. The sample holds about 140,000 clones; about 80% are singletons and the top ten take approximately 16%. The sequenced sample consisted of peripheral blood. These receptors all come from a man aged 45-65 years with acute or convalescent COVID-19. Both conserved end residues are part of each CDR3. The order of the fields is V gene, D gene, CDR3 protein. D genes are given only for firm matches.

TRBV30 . CAWRPGANYGYTF
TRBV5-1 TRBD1 CASSPGQAKNTEAFF
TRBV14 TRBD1 CASSHNRGQGDYGYTF
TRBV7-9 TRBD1 CASQDRVDQPQHF
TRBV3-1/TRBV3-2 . CASSHQPRAHEKLFF
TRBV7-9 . CASSPVLGLVNEQFF
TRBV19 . CASTGPGTLNTEAFF
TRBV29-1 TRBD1 CSVEGQGYGYTF
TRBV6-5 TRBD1 CASRRVQGSPEAFF
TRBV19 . CASTGMGTNYGYTF
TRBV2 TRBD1 CASKRDSDNYGYTF
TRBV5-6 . CASSLVSEHSPLHF
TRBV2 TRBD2 CASKGSGGANEQFF
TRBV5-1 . CASSPPGQNTEAFF
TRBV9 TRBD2 CASSDAGLAGGELFF
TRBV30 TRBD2 CAWGRPGTSGGILYNEQFF
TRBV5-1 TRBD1 CASSLATGGNYGYTF
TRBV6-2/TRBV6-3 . CASSYSGGRDYTGELFF
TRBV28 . CASRKGEIGNTIYF
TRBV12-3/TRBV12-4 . CASSFIRNTEAFF
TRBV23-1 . CASTHLGSTGELFF
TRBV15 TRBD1 CATSREQGIYEQYF
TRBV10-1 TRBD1 CASSPLTGQGESDTQYF
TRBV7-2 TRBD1 CASSPGQGSTDTQYF
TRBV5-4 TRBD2 CASSLATSGGGPGELFF
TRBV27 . CASSQAGTNLYGYTF
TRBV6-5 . CASRDTIANQPQHF
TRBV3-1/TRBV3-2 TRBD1 CASRDRWDSPLHF
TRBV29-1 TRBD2 CSVEPSGADTQYF
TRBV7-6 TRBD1 CASSPWGDRENRNEQFF
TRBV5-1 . CASQDISGANVLTF
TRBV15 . CATSRATENYGYTF
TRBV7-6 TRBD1 CASSLATGAGELFF
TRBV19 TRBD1 CASSIGRGVAEAFF
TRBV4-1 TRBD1 CASSPAAEGRGPGNTIYF
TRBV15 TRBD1 CATSDRGRDTEAFF
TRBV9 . CASSVQQGGVGETQYF
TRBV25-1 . CASSDEQGLYEQYF
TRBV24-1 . CATSEQGSNQPQHF
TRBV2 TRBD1 CASSEALDRGDYGYTF
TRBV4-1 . CASSQDKESNQPQHF
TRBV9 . CASSVGAGDETYGYTF
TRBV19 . CASSMERQGGQPQHF
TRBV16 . CASSRGQTSYEQYF
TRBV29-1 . CSVEDRGSPDGTYNEQFF
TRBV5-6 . CASSRDMTQYF
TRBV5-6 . CASSLTGTGYTF